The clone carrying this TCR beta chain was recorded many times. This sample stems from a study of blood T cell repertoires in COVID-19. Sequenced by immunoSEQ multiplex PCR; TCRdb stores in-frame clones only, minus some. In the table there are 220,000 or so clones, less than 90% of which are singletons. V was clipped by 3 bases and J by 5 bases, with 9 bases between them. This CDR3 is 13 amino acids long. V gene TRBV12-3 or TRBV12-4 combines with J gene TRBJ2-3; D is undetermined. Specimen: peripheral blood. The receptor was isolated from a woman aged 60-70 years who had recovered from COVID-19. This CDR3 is CASSLITRDTQYF. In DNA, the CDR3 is TGTGCCAGCAGTTTGATTACGAGAGATACGCAGTATTTT.